Below are 4 T cell receptor beta chains sequenced from a single sample in a study of blood T cell repertoires in COVID-19. The table came from immunoSEQ multiplex PCR; TCRdb's copy has only in-frame clones and leaves some out. The sample lists 97,000 or so clones, almost 85% occurring once. The sample comprised peripheral blood. The receptors here all came from a man between 65 and 79 years old with acute or convalescent COVID-19.

The rearrangement joins TRBV2 to TRBJ2-5, with TRBD2 identical over 9 bases. CDR1 and CDR2 (germline): SNHLY, FYNNEI. The J segment lost 4 bases and the V segment lost 1 base, leaving 4 bases of the junction unmatched. The CDR3 consists of 15 residues. The CDR3 DNA sequence: TGTGCCAGCAGTGAAGTAGCGGGAGAGAGAGAGACCCAGTACTTC. Translated: CASSEVAGERETQYF.

This clone showed up just once. The gene calls are TRBV25-1 and TRBJ2-5; D may be TRBD1 (5 bases). Germline lookup yields CDR1 MGHDK and CDR2 SYGVNS. Trimming removed 5 bases from V and 5 bases from J, with 9 bases in between. The CDR3 is 12 residues long. In DNA form, the CDR3 reads TGTGCCAGCAGTCTCCAGGGCGAGACCCAGTACTTC. Encoded protein: CASSLQGETQYF.

This sequence joins TRBV5-6 and TRBJ2-1; 9 bases are shared with TRBD2. The length of the CDR3 is 17 residues. With 4 bases clipped from V and 5 bases from J, the junction kept 13 bases outside the gene matches. CDR1 and CDR2 from the germline V gene are SGHDT and YYEEEE. In DNA form, the CDR3 reads TGTGCCAGCAGCCCCTGGGGCGGGAGGGCCTGGGACAATGAGCAGTTCTTC. Its protein product is CASSPWGGRAWDNEQFF.

The V and J genes are TRBV18 and TRBJ1-2; 7 bases fit TRBD1. CDR3 length equals 15 residues. The germline gives CDR1 KGHSH, CDR2 LQKENI. Losses at the gene ends were 3 bases for V and 8 bases for J; bases not matched to a gene: 12. DNA for the CDR3: TGTGCCAGCTCACCCTCGACAGGGCCCGGGGAAGGCTACACCTTC. It is translated as CASSPSTGPGEGYTF.